This T cell receptor (beta chain) appears in the sequencing data of a study of T cells in Graves' hyperthyroidism and ophthalmopathy. V gave up 6 bases and J gave up 6 bases; unmatched junction bases: 4. Germline V gene data show CDR1 as MGHRA and CDR2 as YSYEKL. This CDR3 comprises 13 residues. About this clonotype itself: Its antigen remains unidentified.

Regarding the study as a whole: Model predictions of ophthalmopathy came a median approximately 6.5 months before onset.

RNA transcripts yielded amplified TCR beta CDR3 regions. RT-PCR in the first round (using the HTBI primer set) targeted the TCR CDR3. TCRdb re-derived calls from the multiplex PCR reads in MiXCR, one entry per CDR3 protein. Found here are roughly 300,000 distinct CDR3 sequences, roughly 20% of them singletons; the top ten hold under 55%. The receptor was isolated from a woman in her 50s with Graves' hyperthyroidism. The rearrangement joins TRBV4-1 to TRBJ1-5, with 8 bases aligning to TRBD1. Sequencing was done on a sample of blood. The CDR3 sequence: CASRGQGGQPQHF. As DNA, the CDR3 is TGCGCCAGCAGAGGACAGGGAGGTCAGCCCCAGCATTTT.